This entry lists 18 T cell receptor beta chains sequenced from one sample in a study of memory CD4+ T cells and cytomegalovirus serostatus. The data were produced by immunoSEQ multiplex PCR, yet TCRdb's version contains in-frame clones alone and is incomplete. The sample holds about 53,000 clones, just under 80% seen once. Single viable CD3+CD4+CD8-CD45RO+ cells were sorted as the memory CD4+ T cells. The sample comprised memory CD4+ T cells from blood. The receptor set was obtained from an adult in good health and CMV-seronegative.

This chain joins TRBV10-3 and TRBJ1-5; TRBD1 agrees at 10 bases. Germline assignment: CDR1 ENHRY and CDR2 SYGVKD. J lost 6 bases, V lost 6 bases, and 8 bases had no gene match. This CDR3 region has 15 residues. CDR3 nucleotides: TGTGCCATCAGGGCCGGGACAGGGGATTCTCAGCCCCAGCATTTT. Translated, it gives CAIRAGTGDSQPQHF.

This sequence joins TRBV5-6 and TRBJ2-3; the D gene is possibly TRBD2 (6 bases). This CDR3 has 14 amino acids. Deletions cut 2 bases from V and 5 bases from J, with 12 bases between. Germline values: CDR1 SGHDT, CDR2 YYEEEE. CDR3 DNA sequence: TGTGCCAGCAGCTTCCGGACTACTTTAGATACGCAGTATTTT. This encodes CASSFRTTLDTQYF.

The rearrangement joins TRBV6-1 to TRBJ2-3; 9 bases are shared with TRBD2. J gave up 4 bases and V 4 bases, and 3 bases lay outside the gene matches. Germline lookup yields CDR1 MNHNS and CDR2 SASEGT. The CDR3 is 14 amino acids. The CDR3 here is CASSGTSVSDTQYF. In nucleotides, the CDR3 is TGTGCCAGCAGTGGGACTAGCGTGTCAGATACGCAGTATTTT.

This chain links TRBV19 with TRBJ2-7; tentatively, D is TRBD1 (6 bases). V shed 5 bases and J shed 4 bases, with 15 bases lying between them. The V gene's germline CDR1 is LNHDA and CDR2 SQIVND (reference sequence). The CDR3 contains 14 residues. The CDR3 region is CASSPRWTEYEQYF. The DNA of the CDR3 is TGTGCCAGTAGTCCCCGCTGGACAGAGTACGAGCAGTACTTC.

V usage is TRBV7-9 and J usage is TRBJ2-7; no firm D call. CDR3 length: 15 amino acids. Trimming removed 1 base at V and 5 bases at J, with 15 bases between. Looked up from germline, CDR1 is SEHNR and CDR2 is FQNEAQ (reference sequence). This CDR3 reads CASSLVSSWADEQYF. The CDR3 DNA follows: TGTGCCAGCAGCTTAGTGTCATCATGGGCGGACGAGCAGTACTTC. The full variable domain, its missing parts supplied by reference TRBV7-9 and TRBJ2-7, is DTGVSQNPRHKITKRGQNVTFRCDPISEHNRLYWYRQTLGQGPEFLTYFQNEAQLEKSRLLSDRFSAERPKGSFSTLEIQRTEQGDSAMYLCASSLVSSWADEQYFGPGTRLTVT.

The chain carries TRBV28 and TRBJ1-1; no definite D call. Per germline, CDR1 MDHEN and CDR2 SYDVKM. V was clipped by 1 base and J by 4 bases, with 13 bases between them. The CDR3 has 15 residues. CDR3 sequence: CASSLFVGWSTEAFF. CDR3 nucleotide sequence: TGTGCCAGCAGTTTATTTGTAGGGTGGAGCACTGAAGCTTTCTTT.

The chain uses TRBV11-2 and TRBJ1-1, with 9 nucleotides matching TRBD1. V lost 3 bases to trimming and J lost 0 bases; unmatched junction nucleotides: 5. The CDR3 contains 16 residues. CDR1 is SGHAT and CDR2 is FQNNGV in the germline V gene. CDR3 bases: TGTGCCAGCAGCTTGGGACAGGGACAGATGAACACTGAAGCTTTCTTT. It specifies CASSLGQGQMNTEAFF.

The chain carries TRBV12-5 and TRBJ2-5; D is ambiguous. In germline, CDR1 is LGHNT, CDR2 FRNRAP. Trimming pared 1 base from V and 5 bases from J, leaving 5 bases between. This CDR3 has 12 residues. CDR3 sequence: CASGLGWETQYF. CDR3 sequence (DNA): TGTGCTAGTGGTTTGGGATGGGAGACCCAGTACTTC. Looking up the rest from reference TRBV12-5 and TRBJ2-5 gives the full variable domain: DARVTQTPRHKVTEMGQEVTMRCQPILGHNTVFWYRQTMMQGLELLAYFRNRAPLDDSGMPKDRFSAEMPDATLATLKIQPSEPRDSAVYFCASGLGWETQYFGPGTRLLVL.

The gene calls are TRBV7-6 and TRBJ2-5, with D unclear. This CDR3 contains 12 residues. CDR1 is SGHVS and CDR2 is FNYEAQ in the germline V gene. V was trimmed by 1 base and J by 5 bases, leaving 5 bases between them. This CDR3 reads CASSLVRETQYF. The CDR3 region has the DNA TGTGCCAGCAGCTTAGTGAGGGAGACCCAGTACTTC.

The chain joins TRBV21-1 to TRBJ2-3. TRBV21-1 is labeled a pseudogene. The CDR3 is made up of 12 amino acids. The CDR3 loop reads CASSKGTDTQYF. CDR3 DNA sequence: TGTGCCAGCAGCAAAGGGACAGATACGCAGTATTTT.

The table lists this clone with a count of one. The chain employs TRBV10-2 and TRBJ1-5; possibly TRBD1 for D (5 bases). With 2 bases removed from V and 4 bases from J, the gap between germline ends came to 12 bases. The CDR3 totals 15 residues. Per germline, CDR1 WSHSY and CDR2 SAAADI. The DNA of the CDR3 is TGCGCCAGCAGTGAGACCGGGACGGTTAATCAGCCCCAGCATTTT. Translation gives CASSETGTVNQPQHF.

The genes are TRBV7-9 and TRBJ2-5, with D uncertain. Germline V CDR1 and CDR2: SEHNR, FQNEAQ (reference sequence). Trimming removed 5 bases at V and 2 bases at J, with 9 bases between. The CDR3 covers 13 residues. DNA for the CDR3: TGTGCCAGCAGCATGCTGGGGCAAGAGACCCAGTACTTC. Protein sequence: CASSMLGQETQYF.

The V and J genes are TRBV19 and TRBJ2-7; D might be TRBD1 (5 bases). Per the germline V gene, CDR1 is LNHDA and CDR2 is SQIVND (reference sequence). The CDR3 sequence is 16 residues long. The V end was cut by 3 bases, the J end by 0 bases, with 15 bases between. CDR3 residues: CASSIGQGGSSYEQYF. The CDR3 DNA reads TGTGCCAGTAGTATCGGGCAGGGCGGAAGCTCCTACGAGCAGTACTTC.

This chain links TRBV9 with TRBJ2-5, with 10 nucleotides matching TRBD2. The germline CDR1 and CDR2 sequences are SGDLS and YYNGEE. This CDR3 is built from 15 residues. V was pared by 0 bases and J by 3 bases, with 2 bases of the junction left unmatched. The CDR3 protein is CASSVGAGGKETQYF. The CDR3 DNA reads as TGTGCCAGCAGCGTAGGAGCGGGGGGGAAAGAGACCCAGTACTTC.

This chain links TRBV19 with TRBJ1-1; D unresolved. From germline, CDR1 is LNHDA and CDR2 SQIVND (reference sequence). With 7 bases removed from V and 5 bases from J, the gap between germline ends came to 11 bases. This CDR3 has 12 residues. The CDR3 DNA reads TGTGCCAGTACACGGACTAGAACTGAAGCTTTCTTT. The encoded protein is CASTRTRTEAFF.

The genes are TRBV27 and TRBJ1-1; TRBD1 agrees at 7 bases. This CDR3 region has 15 residues. Per germline, CDR1 MNHEY and CDR2 SMNVEV (reference sequence). V gave up 2 bases and J gave up 2 bases; unmatched junction bases: 5. The CDR3 region is CASSLLWTGNTEAFF. DNA of the CDR3: TGTGCCAGCAGTTTACTTTGGACAGGTAACACTGAAGCTTTCTTT.

The V call is TRBV4-3, the J call TRBJ1-5; D is unresolved. Germline assignment: CDR1 LGHNA and CDR2 YSLEER. CDR3 length equals 15 residues. Trimming cost V 0 bases and J 4 bases, with 10 bases left between them. CDR3 region: CASSQDWQVNQPQHF. The CDR3 DNA is TGCGCCAGCAGCCAAGATTGGCAGGTTAATCAGCCCCAGCATTTT.

The chain is built from TRBV5-5 and TRBJ2-7; D unresolved. Trimming removed 5 bases from V and 1 base from J, with 10 bases in between. The V gene's germline CDR1 is SGHKS and CDR2 YYEKEE (reference sequence). The CDR3 runs 13 residues. In DNA, the CDR3 is TGTGCCAGCAGGGCCACTGATTCCTACGAGCAGTACTTC. Its protein is CASRATDSYEQYF.